What follows are 18 T cell receptor beta chains derived from one specimen sequenced in a study of blood T cell repertoires in COVID-19. Method: immunoSEQ multiplex PCR; TCRdb's copy keeps in-frame clones and lacks some. This table holds some 100,000 clones, roughly 92% found once. Sequencing was done on a sample of peripheral blood. The origin of the receptors is a man aged 50-59 years with active COVID-19.

V usage is TRBV6-5 and J usage is TRBJ1-2, with D maybe TRBD1 (6 bases). CDR1 is MNHEY, CDR2 SVGAGI, per germline. CDR3 length equals 15 residues. Deletions cut 7 bases from V and 4 bases from J, with 19 bases between. The CDR3, as DNA: TGTGCCAGCAAGAACAATCATCAGGGGACCTATGGCTACACCTTC. Its protein is CASKNNHQGTYGYTF.

The chain is built from TRBV19 and TRBJ1-5; TRBD1 might be the D (5 bases). The V and J ends lost 5 bases and 7 bases respectively, with 12 bases between them. The CDR3 extends over 13 amino acids. CDR1 and CDR2 (germline): LNHDA, SQIVND (reference sequence). The CDR3 DNA reads TGTGCCAGTAGTGATGACAGCCGGCAGCCCCAGCATTTT. Translating gives CASSDDSRQPQHF.

V is TRBV29-1 and J is TRBJ2-7, with D possibly matching TRBD2 (6 bases). Trimming shortened V by 7 bases and J by 4 bases, and 11 bases separated the two germline ends. CDR1 is SQVTM, CDR2 ANQGSEA, per germline. The CDR3 consists of 11 residues. CDR3 region: CSGGTPYEQYF. The CDR3 nucleotides are TGCAGCGGTGGGACTCCGTACGAGCAGTACTTC.

The chain links TRBV7-3 to TRBJ1-1, with D perhaps matching TRBD1 (5 bases). The CDR3 extends over 17 amino acids. Germline V gene sequence: CDR1 SGHTA, CDR2 FQGTGA. V was pared by 5 bases and J by 0 bases, with 19 bases between. The CDR3 DNA is TGTGCCAGCAGCCGAACCCCGACAGTAGGATTGAACACTGAAGCTTTCTTT. Translated, it gives CASSRTPTVGLNTEAFF.

This sequence joins TRBV3-1 (or the pseudogene TRBV3-2) and TRBJ2-7; 15 bases match TRBD2. The germline V gene has CDR1 LGHDT and CDR2 YNNKEL (reference sequence). After removal of 4 bases from V and 2 bases from J, the junction contained 12 bases not matched to a gene. CDR3 length: 19 residues. In DNA, the CDR3 is TGTGCCAGCAGCCCTTTGCCCGGGACTAGCGGGAGGAAGACCTACGAGCAGTACTTC. It yields the protein CASSPLPGTSGRKTYEQYF.

The V gene is TRBV2, the J gene TRBJ1-5, with 8 bases matching TRBD1. CDR3 length: 14 residues. Germline CDR1 is SNHLY and CDR2 is FYNNEI. V lost 6 bases to trimming and J lost 6 bases; unmatched junction nucleotides: 7. The CDR3 region has the DNA TGTGCCAGCAGGGAGACAGGGGTAACTCAGCCCCAGCATTTT. Protein sequence: CASRETGVTQPQHF.

V is TRBV6-5 and J is TRBJ2-1; TRBD1 might be the D (5 bases). The germline gives CDR1 MNHEY, CDR2 SVGAGI. The V and J ends lost 6 bases and 5 bases respectively, with 14 bases between them. The CDR3 consists of 14 residues. CDR3 in amino acids: CASRPLGQNNEQFF. CDR3 sequence (DNA): TGTGCCAGCAGGCCCCTCGGACAAAACAATGAGCAGTTCTTC.

This chain uses TRBV4-2 with TRBJ2-3; 7 bases align to TRBD2. The CDR3 is 12 residues long. Germline V gene lookup returns CDR1 LGHNA and CDR2 YNFKEQ. V was clipped by 0 bases and J by 13 bases; unmatched bases: 4. Here the CDR3 DNA reads TGTGCCAGCAGCCAAGATGGGAGGGGCGAGTATTTT. It codes for CASSQDGRGEYF.

The V and J genes are TRBV30 and TRBJ1-4; D is ambiguous. V was shortened by 3 bases and J by 3 bases, with 14 bases between the two germline ends. The length of the CDR3 is 15 residues. Germline V gene data show CDR1 as GTSNPN and CDR2 as SVGIG (reference sequence). Here the CDR3 DNA reads TGTGCCTGGAGCCTACCCGGGGAAGCTAATGAAAAACTGTTTTTT. This sequence encodes CAWSLPGEANEKLFF.

The rearrangement uses TRBV5-1 and TRBJ2-1; 7 bases match TRBD2. The CDR3 totals 14 residues. In germline, CDR1 is SGHRS, CDR2 YFSETQ. V shed 0 bases and J 5 bases; nucleotides not matched to a gene: 2. CDR3 in amino acids: CASSLALADNEQFF. Written as DNA, the CDR3 is TGCGCCAGCAGCTTGGCTCTAGCGGACAATGAGCAGTTCTTC.

This rearrangement joins TRBV5-1 to TRBJ2-1; TRBD1 agrees at 11 bases. Germline values: CDR1 SGHRS, CDR2 YFSETQ. V shed 2 bases, J shed 6 bases, and the junction held 4 bases outside the gene matches. CDR3 size: 15 residues. CDR3 in amino acids: CASSLGTGGSNEQFF. In nucleotides, the CDR3 is TGCGCCAGCAGCTTAGGGACAGGGGGGTCCAATGAGCAGTTCTTC.

Only a few counts were recorded for this clone. The chain couples TRBV5-1 to TRBJ2-2; the match to TRBD2 covers 9 bases. The CDR3 contains 17 residues. Germline V CDR1 and CDR2: SGHRS, YFSETQ. The junction had 7 bases not matched to a gene; V was cut back by 0 bases and J by 4 bases. This CDR3 reads CASSLAPASGVTGELFF. The CDR3 DNA reads as TGCGCCAGCAGCTTGGCCCCGGCTAGCGGGGTCACCGGGGAGCTGTTTTTT.

This chain joins TRBV6-6 and TRBJ1-5, with 7 nucleotides matching TRBD1. V shed 1 base and J 2 bases; nucleotides not matched to a gene: 2. Germline lookup yields CDR1 MNHNY and CDR2 SVGAGI (reference sequence). There are 15 residues in the CDR3. The CDR3 is CASSYWDSGNQPQHF. The CDR3 coding sequence is TGTGCCAGCAGTTACTGGGACAGCGGCAATCAGCCCCAGCATTTT.

This chain uses TRBV10-2 with TRBJ2-3; 7 bases line up with TRBD1. The length of the CDR3 is 13 residues. CDR1 is WSHSY and CDR2 is SAAADI in the germline V gene. With 8 bases clipped from V and 4 bases from J, the junction kept 6 bases outside the gene matches. Here the CDR3 reads CASGQGGADTQYF. The DNA for the CDR3 is TGCGCCAGCGGCCAAGGGGGCGCAGATACGCAGTATTTT.

This sequence joins TRBV29-1 and TRBJ1-1, with D possibly being TRBD1 (5 bases). V lost 6 bases and J 5 bases, leaving 13 bases between the germline ends. Germline V gene data show CDR1 as SQVTM and CDR2 as ANQGSEA. CDR3 size: 12 residues. The CDR3 reads CSVLTVRTEAFF. CDR3 bases: TGCAGCGTGCTGACAGTGAGGACTGAAGCTTTCTTT.

The V and J genes are TRBV11-2 and TRBJ2-1, with D uncertain. The germline V gene encodes CDR1 SGHAT and CDR2 FQNNGV. The CDR3 runs to 14 residues. V was pared by 4 bases and J by 8 bases, with 15 bases between. The CDR3 region has the DNA TGTGCCAGCAGCTCGCTAGAGTCCCTCGATGAGCAGTTCTTC. Its protein product is CASSSLESLDEQFF. Drawing the rest from reference TRBV11-2 and TRBJ2-1, the complete variable domain is EAGVAQSPRYKIIEKRQSVAFWCNPISGHATLYWYQQILGQGPKLLIQFQNNGVVDDSQLPKDRFSAERLKGVDSTLKIQPAKLEDSAVYLCASSSLESLDEQFFGPGTRLTVL.

The V call is TRBV28, the J call TRBJ1-5, with TRBD1 matching over 7 bases. The germline V gene has CDR1 MDHEN and CDR2 SYDVKM. With V trimmed by 6 bases and J by 3 bases, 8 bases remained unmatched. This CDR3 contains 15 residues. CDR3 sequence (DNA): TGTGCCAGCAGCCGTCGGACAGGATTCAATCAGCCCCAGCATTTT. It is translated as CASSRRTGFNQPQHF.

This rearrangement joins TRBV19 to TRBJ2-1; a possible D gene is TRBD2 (6 bases). The ends were cut back, 2 bases at V and 8 bases at J, with 19 bases in the middle. Germline lookup yields CDR1 LNHDA and CDR2 SQIVND (reference sequence). This CDR3 region has 16 residues. CDR3 nucleotides: TGTGCCAGTAGTATACAGGGCGGAGGGCCCGGGTATGAGCAGTTCTTC. Protein: CASSIQGGGPGYEQFF.